This TCR beta chain was recorded in a study of technical replicates of blood from several donors. V shed 0 bases and J 4 bases; nucleotides not matched to a gene: 1. The CDR3 sequence is 15 residues long. CDR1 is MNHEY, CDR2 SVGAGI, per germline. Assay used: immunoSEQ multiplex PCR; TCRdb lists only in-frame clones, some missing. The sample lists 85,000 or so clones; around 94% were seen once. Input material: T cells isolated from PBMCs. This clonotype was sampled from a human donor in good health. The chain couples TRBV6-5 to TRBJ1-5; 9 bases agree with TRBD1. CDR3 in amino acids: CASSYSTGGNQPQHF. In DNA form, the CDR3 reads TGTGCCAGCAGTTACTCGACAGGGGGAAATCAGCCCCAGCATTTT.